Below, 26 T cell receptor beta chains from the same sample are listed, as sequenced in a study of cytomegalovirus exposure and HLA in healthy donors. PCR was performed using 60 Vbeta and 13 Jbeta primers. Method: immunoSEQ multiplex PCR; TCRdb's copy keeps in-frame clones and lacks some. The sample consists of roughly 90,000 clones, approximately 90% of them appearing once. Sequencing used PBMCs. All receptors derive from a man between 18 and 35 years old in good health and CMV-seronegative.

The chain couples TRBV28 to TRBJ1-2, with TRBD1 as a possible D gene (6 bases). The CDR3 has 14 residues. Germline CDR1 and CDR2: MDHEN and SYDVKM. The V end lost 6 bases, the J end lost 14 bases, and 25 bases lay between the germline ends. CDR3 in amino acids: CASRNQGTIEVGTF. The DNA for the CDR3 is TGTGCCAGCAGGAATCAGGGGACTATCGAGGTTGGTACCTTC.

The genes are TRBV25-1 and TRBJ2-3, with 9 bases identical to TRBD2. Per germline, CDR1 MGHDK and CDR2 SYGVNS. The CDR3 is 17 residues long. V shed 3 bases, J shed 2 bases, and the junction held 9 bases outside the gene matches. This CDR3 reads CASSDETGTSSTDTQYF. The CDR3 nucleotides are TGTGCCAGCAGTGACGAGACCGGGACTAGCTCCACAGATACGCAGTATTTT.

The gene calls are TRBV5-5 and TRBJ2-3; 11 bases fit TRBD1. CDR3 length: 14 residues. The germline gives CDR1 SGHKS, CDR2 YYEKEE (reference sequence). The J segment lost 4 bases and the V segment lost 4 bases, leaving 2 bases of the junction unmatched. For the CDR3, the DNA is TGTGCCAGCAGCGGACAGGGGGCGGCAGATACGCAGTATTTT. Amino acid sequence: CASSGQGAADTQYF.

The V call is TRBV2, the J call TRBJ1-2; D is undetermined. V was shortened by 0 bases and J by 6 bases, with 8 bases between the two germline ends. Germline CDR1 SNHLY, CDR2 FYNNEI. The CDR3 covers 13 residues. The CDR3 reads CASSEAPVDGYTF. CDR3 DNA: TGTGCCAGCAGTGAAGCGCCAGTCGATGGCTACACCTTC.

The chain employs TRBV28 and TRBJ1-5; possibly TRBD1 for D (5 bases). Germline V CDR1 and CDR2: MDHEN, SYDVKM. Trimming took 5 bases from V and 5 from J, leaving 22 bases between them. The CDR3 loop spans 17 amino acids. Here the CDR3 reads CASSTNVGTRGDQPQHF. The DNA of the CDR3 is TGTGCCAGCAGTACCAACGTCGGGACCCGCGGGGATCAGCCCCAGCATTTT. Supplemented by reference TRBV28 and TRBJ1-5, the full variable domain reads DVKVTQSSRYLVKRTGEKVFLECVQDMDHENMFWYRQDPGLGLRLIYFSYDVKMKEKGDIPEGYSVSREKKERFSLILESASTNQTSMYLCASSTNVGTRGDQPQHFGDGTRLSIL.

The chain recombines TRBV11-2 with TRBJ2-3; 12 bases line up with TRBD2. The germline V gene has CDR1 SGHAT and CDR2 FQNNGV. The CDR3 is 17 amino acids. V shed 5 bases and J 8 bases; nucleotides not matched to a gene: 14. Written as DNA, the CDR3 is TGTGCCAGCAGCCTGGGACTAGCGGGCACGATTTTGGGTACGCAGTATTTT. Amino acid sequence: CASSLGLAGTILGTQYF.

There are a few counts of this clone. The chain recombines TRBV14 with TRBJ2-2, with D perhaps TRBD2 (6 bases). Trimming took 2 bases from V and 6 from J, leaving 7 bases between them. From germline, CDR1 is SGHDN and CDR2 FVKESK. The CDR3 consists of 13 residues. The chain's CDR3 is CASSQWGAGELFF. The CDR3 DNA reads as TGTGCCAGCAGCCAATGGGGGGCCGGGGAGCTGTTTTTT.

The rearrangement joins TRBV28 to TRBJ2-6, with a tentative D call TRBD2 (5 bases). This CDR3 is built from 16 residues. Trimming cost V 3 bases and J 2 bases, with 11 bases left between them. CDR1 is MDHEN and CDR2 is SYDVKM in the germline V gene. The CDR3 DNA sequence: TGTGCCAGCAGTTTTTCCGGGGTCCCTGGGGCCAACGTCCTGACTTTC. This encodes CASSFSGVPGANVLTF.

V and J are TRBV29-1 and TRBJ1-2; unclear D gene. This CDR3 region has 11 residues. The V end lost 4 bases, the J end lost 8 bases, and 11 bases lay between the germline ends. Germline V gene data show CDR1 as SQVTM and CDR2 as ANQGSEA. This CDR3 is CSVGVEKGYTF. CDR3 in DNA: TGCAGCGTTGGTGTTGAGAAAGGCTACACCTTC.

V is TRBV4-1 and J is TRBJ2-7, with D maybe TRBD1 (5 bases). CDR1 MGHRA and CDR2 YSYEKL come from the germline V gene. This CDR3 contains 14 residues. V was cut by 1 base and J by 3 bases, with 10 bases left in between. The CDR3 reads CASSQGQGNYEQYF. The CDR3 nucleotides read TGCGCCAGCAGCCAAGGGCAGGGCAACTACGAGCAGTACTTC.

This sequence joins TRBV5-6 and TRBJ2-2, with TRBD2 matching over 8 bases. J was trimmed by 9 bases and V by 1 base; bases with no gene match: 5. From germline, CDR1 is SGHDT and CDR2 YYEEEE. The CDR3 covers 14 residues. CDR3 sequence (DNA): TGTGCCAGCAGCTTGACTAGCGGTGACCGGGAGCTGTTTTTT. This translates into CASSLTSGDRELFF. Drawing the rest from reference TRBV5-6 and TRBJ2-2, the complete variable domain is DAGVTQSPTHLIKTRGQQVTLRCSPKSGHDTVSWYQQALGQGPQFIFQYYEEEERQRGNFPDRFSGHQFPNYSSELNVNALLLGDSALYLCASSLTSGDRELFFGEGSRLTVL.

The chain recombines TRBV4-3 with TRBJ2-1; 8 nucleotides line up with TRBD2. The V segment lost 5 bases and the J segment 7 bases; nucleotides outside the gene matches: 10. This CDR3 is built from 15 residues. Germline-derived CDR1 and CDR2 are LGHNA and YSLEER. In DNA form, the CDR3 reads TGCGCCAGCAGCAAGGAGACCGGGACTAGGAATGAGCAGTTCTTC. The encoded protein is CASSKETGTRNEQFF.

The rearrangement joins TRBV10-3 to TRBJ1-3; D unclear. Trimming left V 3 bases short and J 0 bases short, with 9 bases between. CDR1 is ENHRY, CDR2 SYGVKD, per germline. CDR3 size: 15 residues. The CDR3 protein is CAISEGRNSGNTIYF. The CDR3 DNA is TGTGCCATCAGTGAAGGGAGGAACTCTGGAAACACCATATATTTT.

The V call is TRBV5-6, the J call TRBJ2-2, with 9 bases matching TRBD2. The CDR3 is 16 residues long. The V gene's germline CDR1 is SGHDT and CDR2 YYEEEE. V lost 5 bases to trimming and J lost 4 bases; unmatched junction nucleotides: 9. The DNA for the CDR3 is TGTGCCAGCAGTTCGACCGGGACTAGCCGCACCGGGGAGCTGTTTTTT. The encoded protein is CASSSTGTSRTGELFF.

The J gene is TRBJ1-1, the V gene TRBV2; 9 positions agree with TRBD1. The CDR3 sequence is 12 residues long. V lost 1 base and J lost 11; bases outside the gene matches: 2. Germline values: CDR1 SNHLY, CDR2 FYNNEI. The CDR3 spells CASSEDRGQAFF. The CDR3 coding sequence is TGTGCCAGCAGTGAAGACAGGGGGCAGGCTTTCTTT.

The rearrangement links TRBV18 to TRBJ2-7; 7 bases map to TRBD1. The germline CDR1 and CDR2 sequences are KGHSH and LQKENI. V lost 6 bases to trimming and J lost 2 bases; unmatched junction nucleotides: 7. This CDR3 is built from 14 residues. CDR3 DNA sequence: TGTGCCAGCTCCCAAGGACAGGCGACCTACGAGCAGTACTTC. Protein: CASSQGQATYEQYF. Variable domain in full (rest from reference TRBV18 and TRBJ2-7): NAGVMQNPRHLVRRRGQEARLRCSPMKGHSHVYWYRQLPEEGLKFMVYLQKENIIDESGMPKERFSAEFPKEGPSILRIQQVVRGDSAAYFCASSQGQATYEQYFGPGTRLTVT.

The J gene is TRBJ1-1, the V gene TRBV6-1; D possibly corresponds to TRBD1 (5 bases). V was trimmed by 4 bases and J by 11 bases, leaving 20 bases between them. The CDR3 totals 14 residues. The V gene's germline CDR1 is MNHNS and CDR2 SASEGT. The CDR3 nucleotides read TGTGCCAGCAGTGCATTAAGTGGGGGGAAGGAGGCTTTCTTT. This codes for CASSALSGGKEAFF.

J is TRBJ1-6 and V is TRBV19, with D maybe TRBD1 (5 bases). The CDR3 sequence is 14 residues long. Germline V gives CDR1 LNHDA, CDR2 SQIVND (reference sequence). Trimming left V 3 bases short and J 9 bases short, with 12 bases between. CDR3 amino acids: CASSIGGAGSPLHF. The DNA of the CDR3 is TGTGCCAGTAGTATCGGAGGGGCCGGTTCACCCCTCCACTTT.

This rearrangement joins TRBV19 to TRBJ2-5; D may be TRBD1 (5 bases). Trimming removed 1 base at V and 1 base at J, with 7 bases between. The CDR3 has 14 residues. Germline V CDR1 and CDR2: LNHDA, SQIVND (reference sequence). CDR3 protein: CASSIGQSQETQYF. Here the CDR3 DNA reads TGTGCCAGTAGTATAGGACAGTCCCAAGAGACCCAGTACTTC.

The chain recombines TRBV6-5 with TRBJ2-1; 11 bases agree with TRBD1. CDR1 is MNHEY, CDR2 SVGAGI, per germline. This CDR3 is built from 14 residues. With V trimmed by 6 bases and J by 9 bases, 7 bases remained unmatched. In nucleotides, the CDR3 is TGTGCCAGCAGAGGGACAGGGGGTGGTAGTGAGCAGTTCTTC. Residues: CASRGTGGGSEQFF.

The chain recombines TRBV5-4 with TRBJ2-3, with 7 bases that match TRBD2. Losses at the gene ends were 0 bases for V and 5 bases for J; bases not matched to a gene: 3. Per the germline V gene, CDR1 is SGHNT and CDR2 is YYREEE (reference sequence). CDR3 length: 14 amino acids. The CDR3 loop is CASSLAAGEDTQYF. DNA of the CDR3: TGTGCCAGCAGCTTGGCGGCGGGGGAAGATACGCAGTATTTT.

This chain uses TRBV28 with TRBJ2-1, with 8 bases that match TRBD2. The V and J ends lost 2 bases and 5 bases, in that order; junction bases with no gene match: 5. The V gene's germline CDR1 is MDHEN and CDR2 SYDVKM. The CDR3 has 15 residues. The CDR3 nucleotides are TGTGCCAGCAGTTTAACCGGGAGGGCAGACAATGAGCAGTTCTTC. Translating gives CASSLTGRADNEQFF.

V usage is TRBV5-4 and J usage is TRBJ2-7; tentative D call: TRBD2 (6 bases). This CDR3 has 15 residues. The V end was cut by 1 base, the J end by 0 bases, with 11 bases between. The germline CDR1 and CDR2 sequences are SGHNT and YYREEE (reference sequence). Here the CDR3 reads CASSLKAGSSYEQYF. The CDR3 coding sequence is TGTGCCAGCAGCTTGAAAGCGGGTAGCTCCTACGAGCAGTACTTC.

This chain links TRBV19 with TRBJ1-6; a weak D match, TRBD1 (6 bases). The V gene lost 5 bases and the J gene lost 8 bases, with 16 bases spanning the gap. The CDR3 runs 15 residues. The V gene's germline CDR1 is LNHDA and CDR2 SQIVND (reference sequence). CDR3 region: CASSDQGTSYSPLHF. Written as DNA, the CDR3 is TGTGCCAGTAGTGATCAAGGGACATCCTATTCACCCCTCCACTTT. Full variable domain (remainder filled in from reference TRBV19 and TRBJ1-6): DGGITQSPKYLFRKEGQNVTLSCEQNLNHDAMYWYRQDPGQGLRLIYYSQIVNDFQKGDIAEGYSVSREKKESFPLTVTSAQKNPTAFYLCASSDQGTSYSPLHFGNGTRLTVT.

This clone appeared once. At one end the junction does not follow the germline gene, possibly because of a read error. The CDR3: CSSSLGTSGANTGELFF. The CDR3 coding sequence is TGTTCCAGCTCCCTCGGGACTAGCGGGGCCAACACCGGGGAGCTGTTTTTT. The rearrangement joins TRBV7-9 to TRBJ2-2, with 13 positions matching TRBD2. Germline lookup yields CDR1 SEHNR and CDR2 FQNEAQ (reference sequence). The CDR3 has 17 amino acids.

V gene TRBV6-6 combines with J gene TRBJ1-1; 7 positions agree with TRBD1. This CDR3 has 16 residues. Germline assignment: CDR1 MNHNY and CDR2 SVGAGI (reference sequence). Trimming at V came to 7 bases and at J to 6 bases, leaving 17 bases not matched to a gene. CDR3 nucleotide sequence: TGTGCCAGCACACTTCAAGTGCTCAGGGGGATGGCTGAAGCTTTCTTT. Protein product: CASTLQVLRGMAEAFF.